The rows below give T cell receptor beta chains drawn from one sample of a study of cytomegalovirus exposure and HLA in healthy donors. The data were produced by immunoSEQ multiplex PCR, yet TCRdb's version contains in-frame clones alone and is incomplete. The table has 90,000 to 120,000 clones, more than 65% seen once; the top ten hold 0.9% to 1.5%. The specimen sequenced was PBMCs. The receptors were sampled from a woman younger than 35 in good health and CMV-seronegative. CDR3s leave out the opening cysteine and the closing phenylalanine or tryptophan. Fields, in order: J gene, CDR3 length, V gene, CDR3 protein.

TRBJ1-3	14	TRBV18	ASSLTLQGSGNTIY
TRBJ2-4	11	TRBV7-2	ASTTGSKNIQY
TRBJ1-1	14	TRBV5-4	ASRAGQGVTSTEAF
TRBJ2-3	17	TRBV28	ASSLIGILAGGRSDTQY
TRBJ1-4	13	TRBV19	ASSDRAATNEKLF
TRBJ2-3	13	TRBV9	ASSVGQGATDTQY
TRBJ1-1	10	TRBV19	ASSPGYTEAF
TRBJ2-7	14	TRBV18	ASSPSGQGFPLEQY
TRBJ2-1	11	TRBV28	ATREGGYNEQF
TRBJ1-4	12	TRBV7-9	ASSQDSPDEKLF
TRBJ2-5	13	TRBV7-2	ASSAAGTIGETQY
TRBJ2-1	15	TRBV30	AWRRGLATRGWNEQF
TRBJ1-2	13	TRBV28	ASSRGQGLNYGYT
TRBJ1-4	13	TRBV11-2	ASSLDRQGFEKLF
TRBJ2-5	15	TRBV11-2	ASSLAFGQGGLETQY